Given below is one T cell receptor beta chain in context. Between the trimmed V and J ends, which lost 5 bases and 2 bases, there was a span of 10 bases. CDR1 and CDR2 (germline): SGDLS, YYNGEE. This CDR3 is built from 13 residues. The data are from a study of blood T cell repertoires in COVID-19. Clones were sequenced by immunoSEQ multiplex PCR, and TCRdb holds only the in-frame ones, with some missing. The sample lists approximately 50,000 clones, 77% occurring once. This receptor was obtained from a man between 65 and 85 years old with active or convalescent COVID-19. The rearrangement links TRBV9 to TRBJ1-2; the D is unclear. The material sequenced was peripheral blood. In nucleotides, the CDR3 is TGTGCCAGCAGGAGTGGAGAGAACTATGGCTACACCTTC. It is translated as CASRSGENYGYTF.